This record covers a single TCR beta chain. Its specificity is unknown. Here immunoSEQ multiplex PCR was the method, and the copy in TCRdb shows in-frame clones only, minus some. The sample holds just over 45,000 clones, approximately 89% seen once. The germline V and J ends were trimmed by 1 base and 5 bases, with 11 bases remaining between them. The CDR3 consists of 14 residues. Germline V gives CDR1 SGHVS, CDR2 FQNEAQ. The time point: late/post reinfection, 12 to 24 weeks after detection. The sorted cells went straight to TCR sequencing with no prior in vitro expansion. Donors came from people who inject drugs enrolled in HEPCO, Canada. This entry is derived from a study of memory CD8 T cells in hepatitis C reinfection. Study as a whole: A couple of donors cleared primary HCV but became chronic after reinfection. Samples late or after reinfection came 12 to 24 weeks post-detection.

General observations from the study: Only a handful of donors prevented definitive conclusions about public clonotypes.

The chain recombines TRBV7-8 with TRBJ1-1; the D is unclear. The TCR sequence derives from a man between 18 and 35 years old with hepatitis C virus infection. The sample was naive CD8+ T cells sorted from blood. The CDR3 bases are TGTGCCAGCAGCTTAGATGTAGGGAGTACTGAAGCTTTCTTT. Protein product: CASSLDVGSTEAFF.